This TCR beta chain was retrieved from a study of T cell responses to AZD1222 COVID-19 vaccine. General observations from the study: As reported, nearly half of all spike-specific TCRs target variant regions that are unmutated.

Repertoires were generated with immunoSEQ multiplex PCR, while TCRdb's copy carries only in-frame clones and drops some. The table shows tens of thousands of clones, with roughly 85% occurring only once. By sample fraction, this clone is medium-sized. The antigen is unknown. The germline CDR1 and CDR2 sequences are MDHEN and SYDVKM. Trimming took 3 bases from V and 6 from J, leaving 21 bases between them. This CDR3 contains 16 residues. Second doses were pooled across both intervals (about 4 or about 12 weeks). The sequence derives from an adult who received the AZD1222 COVID-19 vaccine. The specimen comprised peripheral blood, sampled 28 days after the second AZD1222 dose. V and J are TRBV28 and TRBJ2-7; D gene uncertain. CDR3 DNA: TGTGCCAGCAGTTTGAGACTCCGGGCCAGCCTGGGCGAGCAGTACTTC. This sequence encodes CASSLRLRASLGEQYF.